This T cell receptor beta chain was documented in a study of blood T cell repertoires in COVID-19. Germline CDR1 is SGDLS and CDR2 is YYNGEE. The CDR3 length is 16 residues. V gave up 1 base and J gave up 2 bases; unmatched junction bases: 3. Clones were read by immunoSEQ multiplex PCR, and TCRdb kept only the in-frame ones, dropping some. The repertoire holds about 60,000 clones, with almost 80% as singletons. The V and J genes are TRBV9 and TRBJ2-1, with 10 bases that match TRBD2. Sequencing was done on a sample of peripheral blood. This receptor was taken from a man older than 75 with acute or convalescent COVID-19. CDR3 coding DNA: TGTGCCAGCAGCGTATCTCTAGCGGGAGCCTACAATGAGCAGTTCTTC. This encodes CASSVSLAGAYNEQFF.